The clone carrying this T cell receptor (beta chain) was counted only a few times. Its antigen is unidentified. The sample is drawn from a study of early T cells in non-severe SARS-CoV-2 infection. Study context: Sequencing used unsorted whole-blood bulk RNA, so chains lack pairing.

Study findings and constraints: Anti-spike CD8 responses were favored in VDJdb matching, and private and CD4 specificities were missed.

The CDR3 extends over 14 amino acids. CDR1 is SGDLS and CDR2 is YYNGEE in the germline V gene. The V segment lost 2 bases and the J segment 7 bases; nucleotides outside the gene matches: 3. The library protocol tagged individual cDNA molecules with unique molecular identifiers. TCRdb independently ran MiXCR on the 5' RACE reads; one entry per CDR3 protein. Of 60,000 to 65,000 distinct CDR3 sequences in the sample, 8.8% were seen once. The sequence was obtained from an adult who was a healthcare worker with PCR-confirmed SARS-CoV-2 infection or an uninfected control (not recorded which). The starting material was whole blood, obtained at baseline. This chain joins TRBV9 and TRBJ1-6; 7 nucleotides match TRBD1. CDR3 protein: CASSVLTGNSPLHF. CDR3 DNA sequence: TGTGCCAGCAGCGTTCTGACAGGGAATTCACCCCTCCACTTT.